A selection of T cell receptor beta chains follows, all from one sample in a study of shared clonotypes between healthy human individuals. Profiling relied on immunoSEQ multiplex PCR, and the TCRdb table lists in-frame clones only, not all of them. The sample shows over 2,000,000 clones, around 93% of them seen only once. Sample: naive CD8+ T cells from PBMCs. Receptors were obtained from a man between 18 and 29 years old in good health. Some clones in this sample may be carry-over from other donors' samples. Both conserved end residues are part of each CDR3. A D gene is named only where the DNA matches it firmly. Size tells how often a clone was seen (once, few, many) or the class of an expanded clone, and some rows leave it out.

V gene	clone size	D gene	J gene	CDR3 DNA	CDR3 protein
TRBV7-9	NA	NA	TRBJ1-3	TGTGCCAGCAGCCTCATTTGGAGGTCTGGAAACACCATATATTTT	CASSLIWRSGNTIYF
TRBV6-6	NA	NA	TRBJ2-7	TGTGCCAGCAGCCAGGACGGGTCCCGCTACGAGCAGTACTTC	CASSQDGSRYEQYF
TRBV19	once	NA	TRBJ2-2	TGTGCCAGTAGTATAGAGGGCTACGCCGGGGAGCTGTTTTTT	CASSIEGYAGELFF
TRBV30	once	NA	TRBJ1-5	TGTGCCCGGAGTCCGGGAGCCAATCAGCCCCAGCATTTT	CARSPGANQPQHF
TRBV5-4	NA	NA	TRBJ2-3	TGTGCCAGCAGCGGACGGGGAAGCACAGATACGCAGTATTTT	CASSGRGSTDTQYF
TRBV6-1	NA	NA	TRBJ2-7	TGTGCCAGCAGTGAAATGGGGTCATCTTACGAGCAGTACTTC	CASSEMGSSYEQYF
TRBV14	NA	NA	TRBJ2-1	TGTGCCAGCAGCCAAGAACGGAGGGCAGGCCCTTACAATGAGCAGTTCTTC	CASSQERRAGPYNEQFF
TRBV7-9	NA	NA	TRBJ2-1	TGTGCCAGCAGCTCAAACCGGGACTGGCAGTTCTTC	CASSSNRDWQFF
TRBV10-3	NA	NA	TRBJ2-7	TGTGCCATCAGTGAGGTTAGGGGAGGCCCGGCCTACGAGCAGTACTTC	CAISEVRGGPAYEQYF
TRBV5-1	NA	NA	TRBJ2-5	TGCGCCAGCAGCCCGGACCCCCTGGGATCCCAGTACTTC	CASSPDPLGSQYF
TRBV5-1	NA	NA	TRBJ2-6	TGCGCCAGCAGCGGACGGACAGCTGGGGCCAACGTCCTGACTTTC	CASSGRTAGANVLTF
TRBV7-2	NA	TRBD2	TRBJ2-3	TGTGCCAGCAGCCTTCACGGGAGGGATACGCAGTATTTT	CASSLHGRDTQYF
TRBV10-3	few	NA	TRBJ1-2	TGTGCCATCTTCTTGGGCGGCCAGGGAGAGTATGGCTACACCTTC	CAIFLGGQGEYGYTF
TRBV20-1	NA	NA	TRBJ2-7	TGCAGTGCTCCCAGTTACGAGCAGTACTTC	CSAPSYEQYF
TRBV30	NA	NA	TRBJ2-5	TGTGCCTGGAGTGTAACGGCTTCTCAAGAGACCCAGTACTTC	CAWSVTASQETQYF
TRBV6-1	NA	NA	TRBJ2-6	TGTGCCAGCAATGATGTGGGTTCCGGGGCCAACGTCCTGACTTTC	CASNDVGSGANVLTF
TRBV4-1	NA	TRBD1	TRBJ2-1	TGCGCCAGCAGCCAGACAGGGTTCGATGAGCAGTTCTTC	CASSQTGFDEQFF
TRBV10-3	NA	NA	TRBJ1-6	TGTGCCATCGGGCCCCCGGGGAAACCCCTCCACTTT	CAIGPPGKPLHF
TRBV6-6	NA	NA	TRBJ2-7	TGTGCCAGCAGTTCCCCCGTCCGGGCTCCCTACGAGCAGTACTTC	CASSSPVRAPYEQYF
TRBV5-1	NA	NA	TRBJ1-3	TGCGCCAGCAGCGTGGATCAGGGCTCTGGAAACACCATATATTTT	CASSVDQGSGNTIYF
TRBV7-9	NA	TRBD2	TRBJ2-1	TGTGCCAGCAGCCCGAGTGGTAGCGGGAAGACCTACAATGAGCAGTTCTTC	CASSPSGSGKTYNEQFF
TRBV11-2	NA	NA	TRBJ1-2	TGTGCCAGCAGCCCACATGGTGAGGGCTACACCTTC	CASSPHGEGYTF
TRBV5-6	NA	NA	TRBJ1-1	TGTGCCAGCAGCTTGTCGAGAAGTGAAGCTTTCTTT	CASSLSRSEAFF
TRBV5-6	NA	NA	TRBJ1-1	TGTGCCAGCAGCTCGTTTCGGACAGACACTGAAGCTTTCTTT	CASSSFRTDTEAFF
TRBV28	NA	NA	TRBJ1-1	TGTGCCAGCAGTTTATGGCGCAGGAACACTGAAGCTTTCTTT	CASSLWRRNTEAFF
TRBV29-1	NA	TRBD2	TRBJ2-5	TGCAGCGTTTTAGCGGGAGGGCCAGTAGAGACCCAGTACTTC	CSVLAGGPVETQYF
TRBV6-1	NA	NA	TRBJ2-5	TGTGCCGGAACCGACACCCACCGGCAAGAGACCCAGTACTTC	CAGTDTHRQETQYF
TRBV6-1	NA	NA	TRBJ2-3	TGTGCCAGCAGTGTTTCACGGTGGGCCAACGCAGATACGCAGTATTTT	CASSVSRWANADTQYF
TRBV11-3	NA	TRBD2	TRBJ2-2	TGTGCCAGCAGCTCCCGAGCGGGGGGAGAAAACACCGGGGAGCTGTTTTTT	CASSSRAGGENTGELFF
TRBV7-9	NA	NA	TRBJ1-1	TGTGCCAGCAGCTTAGTAGGCCCTCGGGACACTGAAGCTTTCTTT	CASSLVGPRDTEAFF
TRBV28	NA	NA	TRBJ2-7	TGTGCCAGCAGGACAGTAGACGCATACGAGCAGTACTTC	CASRTVDAYEQYF
TRBV7-3	NA	NA	TRBJ1-3	TGTGCCAGCAGCTGGACAGCTGGAAACACCATATATTTT	CASSWTAGNTIYF
TRBV30	NA	TRBD1	TRBJ1-2	TGTGCCTGGGAAGGGACAGACGTCTATGGCTACACCTTC	CAWEGTDVYGYTF
TRBV4-1	NA	NA	TRBJ2-7	TGCGCCAGCAGCCAAGGGCCCGAGGCAGCGGTAGCCTACGAGCAGTACTTC	CASSQGPEAAVAYEQYF
TRBV5-6	NA	NA	TRBJ1-1	TGTGCCAGCAGCGTCTATATGAACACTGAAGCTTTCTTT	CASSVYMNTEAFF
TRBV27	NA	TRBD1	TRBJ1-5	TGTGCCAGCAGCAAGGGACAGGGGGCCTATCAGCCCCAGCATTTT	CASSKGQGAYQPQHF
TRBV9	NA	TRBD2	TRBJ2-5	TGTGCCAGCAGCCTAAGCCCTCTAGCGGGAGGCTCAGGGACCCAGTACTTC	CASSLSPLAGGSGTQYF
TRBV5-5	NA	TRBD1	TRBJ1-4	TGTGCCAGCAGCTCTGAACAGGGGGGAGGTGAAAAACTGTTTTTT	CASSSEQGGGEKLFF
TRBV5-1	NA	NA	TRBJ2-7	TGCGCCAGCAGCTTCGGGAGCCCCTACGAGCAGTACTTC	CASSFGSPYEQYF
TRBV4-1	NA	TRBD1	TRBJ2-7	TGCGCCAGCAGCCAGCGACAGGGGGTTATCTACGAGCAGTACTTC	CASSQRQGVIYEQYF
TRBV2	NA	TRBD1	TRBJ2-1	TGTGCCAGCAGCGGCCGGGACAGGTACAATGAGCAGTTCTTC	CASSGRDRYNEQFF
TRBV30	NA	NA	TRBJ1-2	TGTGCCTGGAGCGGGATCTGGCGAGAGGGGGATGGCTACACCTTC	CAWSGIWREGDGYTF
TRBV4-3	NA	NA	TRBJ1-1	TGCGCCAGCAGCCCGACCAGGGGATCGAACACTGAAGCTTTCTTT	CASSPTRGSNTEAFF
TRBV29-1	once	TRBD1	TRBJ2-2	TGCAGCGTTGTAGGGGGCGGCCGGGAGCTGTTTTTT	CSVVGGGRELFF
TRBV7-9	NA	NA	TRBJ2-2	TGTGCCAGCAGCGCCGCTCCGGGGCTCGCCGCCGGGGAGCTGTTTTTT	CASSAAPGLAAGELFF
TRBV5-6	once	TRBD1	TRBJ1-1	TGTGCCAGCAGCTCGGGACAGATGAACACTGAAGCTTTCTTT	CASSSGQMNTEAFF
TRBV28	NA	NA	TRBJ1-6	TGTGCCAGCAGTGTAGCTCCTCGAGAGGTTAATTCACCCCTCCACTTT	CASSVAPREVNSPLHF
TRBV28	NA	NA	TRBJ2-3	TGTGCCAGCAGTTTTAGACGGATTAGCCTCACAGATACGCAGTATTTT	CASSFRRISLTDTQYF
TRBV7-2	NA	NA	TRBJ2-7	TGTGCCAGCAGCTTAGTCCCCTCCGCCCCCTACGAGCAGTACTTC	CASSLVPSAPYEQYF
TRBV6-1	NA	TRBD2	TRBJ2-7	TGTGCCAGCAGTGAAGTCGGCGGGGGGTACGAGCAGTACTTC	CASSEVGGGYEQYF
TRBV27	NA	TRBD2	TRBJ2-7	TGTGCCAGCAGTCCCCGACTAGCGGGAGCAGTACACTTC	CASSPRLAGAVHF
TRBV13	NA	TRBD2	TRBJ2-3	TGTGCCAGCAGCTTAGCCGGGACTAGCGCGACAGATACGCAGTATTTT	CASSLAGTSATDTQYF
TRBV7-9	once	TRBD1	TRBJ2-7	TGTGCCAGCAGACACGGACAGGGGGAGGCCAGGGAGCAGTACTTC	CASRHGQGEAREQYF
TRBV14	NA	NA	TRBJ1-2	TGTGCCAGCAGCCCGCTAGGGGCATCCACTCACATTAACTATGGCTACACCTTC	CASSPLGASTHINYGYTF
TRBV25-1	NA	NA	TRBJ2-7	TGTGCCAGCAGTTATTCTAGGCGCGAGCAGTACTTC	CASSYSRREQYF